These T cell receptor beta chains were read from a single sample in a study of cytomegalovirus exposure and HLA in healthy donors. Generated by immunoSEQ multiplex PCR, the TCRdb table keeps only in-frame clones and is missing some. The sample yields about 200,000 clones, about 13% seen once. The sequencing input was PBMCs. These receptor sequences come from a man over 45 in good health and CMV-seropositive. Both conserved end residues are trimmed from each CDR3. Fields, in order: J gene, clone size, V gene, CDR3 protein. A row's size may be missing; if present it is once, few, many or a size class.

TRBJ2-3 | few | TRBV5-4 | ASSLYLVQTDTQY
TRBJ1-5 | few | TRBV9 | ASSAGFNQPQH
TRBJ1-3 | - | TRBV11-2 | ASSLAGTGNTIY
TRBJ1-4 | - | TRBV30 | AWSVRRTGEDQGEKLF
TRBJ1-1 | - | TRBV19 | ASSTGQNTEAF
TRBJ1-1 | - | TRBV11-3 | ASSLLARGNTEAF
TRBJ2-5 | - | TRBV10-3 | AISASTLARGQETQY
TRBJ2-2 | few | TRBV10-1 | ASSEQTGELF
- | - | TRBV15 | ATSRDRGGYEQY
TRBJ2-2 | - | TRBV19 | ASSITGADSGELF
TRBJ1-2 | - | TRBV2 | ASPRLEGAVDYGYT
TRBJ2-7 | - | TRBV7-3 | ASSFTQGDRQY
TRBJ1-1 | - | TRBV30 | AWTRRNRPNTEAF
TRBJ2-3 | - | TRBV9 | ASSVGQGARDTQY
TRBJ2-7 | - | TRBV6-5 | ASSYNREVYEQY
TRBJ1-2 | - | TRBV15 | ATSPGPGDGYT
TRBJ2-2 | few | TRBV7-9 | ASSIAGGPGELF
TRBJ2-5 | few | TRBV1 | TSSLRASGDYQETQY
TRBJ2-7 | few | TRBV30 | AWRRGQGWSEQY
TRBJ2-5 | - | TRBV2 | ASNVAGGRETQY
TRBJ1-2 | few | TRBV15 | ATSGQTKGYGYT
TRBJ1-5 | - | TRBV10-1 | ASSESGGLGSNQPQH
TRBJ1-2 | few | TRBV5-8 | ASSLPGGPDYGYT
TRBJ2-3 | - | TRBV30 | AWSVRGGADTQY
TRBJ2-5 | few | TRBV7-7 | ASSPGLAGGPVETQY
TRBJ2-1 | - | TRBV5-8 | ASSYLTGGSYNEQF
TRBJ1-2 | - | TRBV18 | ASSGQGLVGYT
TRBJ2-3 | few | TRBV6-5 | ASRRTSGGTDTQY
TRBJ2-5 | few | TRBV2 | ASSESREGTQY
TRBJ1-2 | few | TRBV18 | ASSPLGQGNHGYT
TRBJ1-1 | few | TRBV6-5 | ASSPHRGNTEAF
TRBJ2-4 | - | TRBV13 | ASSLGLGGAKNIQY
TRBJ2-2 | many | TRBV2 | ASSVRDSLNTGELF
TRBJ1-4 | - | TRBV28 | ASSFPSTNEKLF
TRBJ2-3 | - | TRBV30 | ALKQGWGGTQY
TRBJ1-2 | few | TRBV29-1 | SAGQANYGYT
TRBJ1-1 | few | TRBV29-1 | SAEQSRGITEAF